This T cell receptor beta chain was profiled in a study of vaccination and CD4 T cells after COVID-19 (dated by TCRdb to the early 2020s). In terms of the full investigation: Convalescent patients had a positive SARS-CoV-2 result on nasal swab PCR, and of these patients, several had mild disease and one had severe disease. Overlapping spike peptide pools from SARS-CoV-2 and from the common cold coronaviruses HCoV-NL63, HCoV-OC43 and HCoV-229E were used as culture stimuli. Two doses of either the Pfizer-BioNTech BNT162b2 vaccine (n=8) or the Moderna mRNA-1273 vaccine (n=2) were administered to participants. Control cultures received a CEFX viral epitope pool as the positive control, an HIV-1 Nef peptide pool as the negative control, or no peptide. Post-vaccine blood samples were collected a median of about 69 days after the second vaccine dose, ranging from roughly 12 to 250 days. Post-COVID blood samples from convalescent patients were collected a median of around 100 days after diagnosis, with a range of about 35 to 161 days. The convalescent cohort comprised six males and four females, including two Hispanic individuals, seven Caucasians, two Asians and one multiracial person. In 10 COVID-19 convalescent patients and a handful of infection-naive healthy vaccine recipients, researchers compared the spike-specific CD4+ TCR repertoire from before mRNA vaccination with the repertoire from after.

The treatment or condition label, as the study defines it: 10-day PBMC culture with coronavirus spike peptide pools or control peptides (ViraFEST assay). To expand antigen-specific T cells with peptide pools and then pick out the expanded clonotypes through TCR sequencing, the study relied on the ViraFEST assay. Positive SARS-CoV-2 PCR tests in the convalescent patients dated from March to December 2020, before Alpha, Beta and Delta variants emerged in the United States. PBMCs were cultured at roughly 1.9 million per well in IMDM supplemented with approximately 5.4% human AB serum and about 10 IU/ml IL-2, with about 11 ug/ml peptide pools added. On days 3 and 7, half of the culture medium was replaced with fresh IL-2-containing medium. Once the cells had been in culture for less than 11 days, the EasySep CD4+ T cell isolation kit was used to isolate CD4+ T cells by negative selection. Ficoll-Paque Plus gradient centrifugation was used to isolate PBMCs from whole blood, and the isolated PBMCs were then either used fresh or cryopreserved at -140C. Culture conditions were generally each tested in triplicate wells.

Germline trimming amounts to 1 base on V and 5 bases on J, with 7 as the count of junction bases outside the gene matches. Including cysteine and phenylalanine, the CDR3 has 15 amino acids. CDR3 DNA is the only sequence kept; it has 45 bases, read in frame from the first base. CDR1 is given as DFQATT and CDR2 as SNEGSKA, both from the germline V gene (reference sequence). This clonotype has more than one count but fewer than ten. The antigen it recognizes is unknown. It has no much larger one-base neighbor in the sample; base qualities were not kept. General findings and caveats noted by the study authors: An increase in the median number of SARS-CoV-2-reactive clonotypes from 21 after infection to roughly 38 after vaccination was observed, but the change was not found to be significant. In convalescent patients, nearly all vaccine-specific clones (304 of 307) were found to be mono-reactive for SARS-CoV-2 spike rather than cross-reactive with common cold coronaviruses. Relatively few convalescent patients were included in the study, and early timepoints after natural infection were not analyzed. Among the post-vaccine SARS-CoV-2-reactive clones in convalescent patients, a median approximately 90% showed up only after vaccination, which suggests vaccine-specific priming.

The protocol used for the library was PCR. DNA from cultured CD4+ T cells underwent TCR sequencing with the Oncomine TCR Beta short-read assay at the Johns Hopkins FTIC core. The QIAamp micro DNA kit was used to extract genomic DNA from the cultured CD4+ T cells. Oncomine TCR Beta libraries made from cultured CD4+ T cells were pooled using unique dual indexes and sequenced on an Illumina iSeq 100. As for how the authors treated the data: Non-productive sequences were removed, and CDR3s not starting with C, not ending with F or W, or shorter than 7 amino acids were discarded. Antigen-specific clonotypes were identified with the MANAFEST web application by comparing peptide-stimulated wells with reference and other culture wells. For a clone to be called positive, the clone needed an FDR below 0.05, an odds ratio above 5, and a productive frequency above 0.1% in at least two of three replicate wells. A clonotype counted as cross-reactive if it showed significant expansion both in the SARS-CoV-2 spike wells and in at least one common cold coronavirus spike condition. Similarity between CDR3 sequences was evaluated in R version 3.6.1 using Levenshtein distances (stringdist) and unrooted phylogenetic trees (ape). TCRdb reworked the public reads: Q25 trimming with fastp, MiXCR clone assembly, productive beta chains retained. Every distinct CDR3 protein forms one entry, paired with its most common genes and DNA. The V and J calls were determined by TCRdb, not by the authors. The sample profile shows approximately 19,000 distinct CDR3 sequences; about 51% of them were found once. The ten largest clones take up approximately 6% of the sample.

The source of this sequence is a human donor who had recovered from COVID-19. The receptor chain draws on TRBV20-1 and TRBJ2-2, with 7 middle bases fitting TRBD1. Sequenced: CD4+ T cells from blood, cultured in vitro. The bases read TGCAGTGCTAGAGGGGGACAGTCAATTACCGGGGAGCTGTTTTTT. Its protein reads: CSARGGQSITGELFF.